This T cell receptor (beta chain) was documented in a study of blood T cell repertoires in COVID-19. On the study more broadly: Some COVID-19 samples were acute and others convalescent; all came from the United States, Italy and Spain.

In the source study's methods: Nucleated cell counts were estimated from reference gene primer amplification. Generated by immunoSEQ multiplex PCR, the TCRdb table keeps only in-frame clones and is missing some. Clonal size and the V and J genes are those of that table, whereas D and trimming came from the DNA. This table holds roughly 200,000 clones, roughly 84% found once. Residents of around 24 US areas, aged about 18 to 100 years, made up the participants. Assignments of participants to cohorts depended upon their own reported clinical history. The germline gives CDR1 SGHAT, CDR2 FQNNGV. Trimming shortened V by 3 bases and J by 14 bases, and 22 bases separated the two germline ends. The CDR3 totals 14 residues.

This sequence joins TRBV11-2 and TRBJ1-2, with D possibly being TRBD1 (5 bases). Sequencing was done on a sample of PBMCs or T cells enriched from blood (not recorded which). The sequence derives from a man aged 30 to 39 in a cohort exposed to, infected with or recovered from COVID-19 (not recorded which). CDR3 sequence (DNA): TGTGCCAGCAGCTTGAGATTCTGGGAGACGGAGGGGACCTTC. Its protein is CASSLRFWETEGTF.